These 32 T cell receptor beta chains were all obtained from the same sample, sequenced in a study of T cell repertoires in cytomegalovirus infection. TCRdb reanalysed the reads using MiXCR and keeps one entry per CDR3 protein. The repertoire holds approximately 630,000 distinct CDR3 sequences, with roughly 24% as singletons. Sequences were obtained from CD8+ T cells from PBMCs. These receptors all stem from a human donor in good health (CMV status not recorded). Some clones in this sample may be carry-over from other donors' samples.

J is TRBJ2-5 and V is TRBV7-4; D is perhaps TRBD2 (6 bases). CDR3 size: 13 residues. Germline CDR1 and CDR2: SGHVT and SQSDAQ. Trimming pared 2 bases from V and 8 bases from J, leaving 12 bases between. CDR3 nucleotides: TGTGCCAGCAGCTTACCGGGAGTCGAAACCCAGTACTTC. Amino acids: CASSLPGVETQYF.

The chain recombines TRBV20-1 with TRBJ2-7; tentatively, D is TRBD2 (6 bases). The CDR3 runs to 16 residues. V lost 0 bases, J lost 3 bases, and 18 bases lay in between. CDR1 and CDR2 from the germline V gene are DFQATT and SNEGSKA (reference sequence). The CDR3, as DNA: TGCAGTGCTAGAGATGTGGAGGGGACCTTTATCTACGAGCAGTACTTC. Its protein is CSARDVEGTFIYEQYF.

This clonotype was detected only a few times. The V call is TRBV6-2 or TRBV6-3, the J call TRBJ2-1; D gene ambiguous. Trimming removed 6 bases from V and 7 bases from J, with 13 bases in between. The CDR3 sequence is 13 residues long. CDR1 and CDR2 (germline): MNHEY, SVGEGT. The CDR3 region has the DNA TGTGCCAGCAGCCGTAAACTGGGGAATGAGCAGTTCTTC. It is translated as CASSRKLGNEQFF.

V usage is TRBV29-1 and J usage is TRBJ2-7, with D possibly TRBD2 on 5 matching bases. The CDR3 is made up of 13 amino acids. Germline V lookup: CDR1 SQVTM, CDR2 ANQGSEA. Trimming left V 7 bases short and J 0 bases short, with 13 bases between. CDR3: CSGAGGDSYEQYF. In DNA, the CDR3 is TGCAGCGGGGCGGGTGGGGACTCCTACGAGCAGTACTTC.

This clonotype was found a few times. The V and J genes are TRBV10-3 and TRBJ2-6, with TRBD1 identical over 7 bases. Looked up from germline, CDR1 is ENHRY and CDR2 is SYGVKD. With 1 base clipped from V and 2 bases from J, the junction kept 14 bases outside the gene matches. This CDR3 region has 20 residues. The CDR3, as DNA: TGTGCCATCAGTGAGTTTAGACAGGGAGACCCCGTCGCTGGGGCCAACGTCCTGACTTTC. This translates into CAISEFRQGDPVAGANVLTF.

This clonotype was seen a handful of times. CDR3 bases: TGTGCCAGCAGCGCTGGGACTCTCGGCGGCACAGATACGCAGTATTTT. Translating gives CASSAGTLGGTDTQYF. V is TRBV9 and J is TRBJ2-3, with D perhaps TRBD2 (6 bases). The CDR3 contains 16 residues. Germline CDR1 is SGDLS and CDR2 is YYNGEE. The V end lost 3 bases, the J end lost 1 base, and 15 bases lay between the germline ends.

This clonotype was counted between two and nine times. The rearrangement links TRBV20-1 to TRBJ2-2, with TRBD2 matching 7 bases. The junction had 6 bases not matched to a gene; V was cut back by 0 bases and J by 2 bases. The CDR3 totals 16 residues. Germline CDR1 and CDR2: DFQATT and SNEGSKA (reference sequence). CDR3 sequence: CSARDGRGYNTGELFF. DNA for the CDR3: TGCAGTGCTAGAGATGGGAGGGGCTACAACACCGGGGAGCTGTTTTTT.

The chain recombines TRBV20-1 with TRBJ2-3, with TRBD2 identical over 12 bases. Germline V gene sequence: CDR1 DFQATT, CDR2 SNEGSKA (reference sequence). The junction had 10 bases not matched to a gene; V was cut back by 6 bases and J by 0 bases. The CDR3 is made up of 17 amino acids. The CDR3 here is CSATTSGGSSSTDTQYF. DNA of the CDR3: TGCAGTGCCACGACTAGCGGGGGAAGTTCTAGCACAGATACGCAGTATTTT.

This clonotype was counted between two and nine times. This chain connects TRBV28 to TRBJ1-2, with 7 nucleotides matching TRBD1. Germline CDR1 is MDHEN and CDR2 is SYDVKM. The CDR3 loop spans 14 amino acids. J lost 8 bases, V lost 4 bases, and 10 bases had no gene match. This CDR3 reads CASSYRDSVRGYTF. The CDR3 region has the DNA TGTGCCAGCAGTTACCGGGACAGCGTTCGGGGCTACACCTTC.

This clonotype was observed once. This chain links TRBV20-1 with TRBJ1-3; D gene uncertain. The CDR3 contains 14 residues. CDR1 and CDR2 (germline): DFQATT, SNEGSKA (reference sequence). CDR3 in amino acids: CSGTGLPLEHTIYF. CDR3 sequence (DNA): TGCAGCGGTACGGGGTTGCCGTTGGAACACACCATATATTTT.

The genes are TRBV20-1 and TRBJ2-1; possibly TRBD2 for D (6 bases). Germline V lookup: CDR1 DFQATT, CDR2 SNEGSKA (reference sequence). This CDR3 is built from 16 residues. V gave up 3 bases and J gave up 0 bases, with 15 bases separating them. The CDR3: CSASVLGGYSYNEQFF. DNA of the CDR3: TGCAGTGCTAGTGTTCTCGGGGGATACTCCTACAATGAGCAGTTCTTC.

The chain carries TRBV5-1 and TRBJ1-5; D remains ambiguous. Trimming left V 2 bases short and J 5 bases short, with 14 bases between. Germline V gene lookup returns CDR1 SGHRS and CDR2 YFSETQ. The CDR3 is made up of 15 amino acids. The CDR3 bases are TGCGCCAGCAGCTTAGGTTCAGGTCCATATCAGCCCCAGCATTTT. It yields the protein CASSLGSGPYQPQHF.

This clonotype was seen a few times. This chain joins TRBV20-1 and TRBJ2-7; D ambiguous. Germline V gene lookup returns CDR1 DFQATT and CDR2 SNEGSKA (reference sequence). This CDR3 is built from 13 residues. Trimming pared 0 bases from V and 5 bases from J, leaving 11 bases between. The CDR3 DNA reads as TGCAGTGCTAGAGATATTCAGGCAGACGAGCAGTACGTC. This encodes CSARDIQADEQYV.

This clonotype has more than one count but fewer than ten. This chain's CDR3 is CATIREKGDQPQHF. The CDR3 DNA is TGTGCCACCATTAGAGAGAAGGGCGATCAGCCCCAGCATTTT. V and J are TRBV15 and TRBJ1-5, with unresolved D. Trimming stripped 7 bases from V and 5 bases from J, with 15 bases between. This CDR3 has 14 residues. CDR1 and CDR2 (germline): LNHNV, YYDKDF (reference sequence).

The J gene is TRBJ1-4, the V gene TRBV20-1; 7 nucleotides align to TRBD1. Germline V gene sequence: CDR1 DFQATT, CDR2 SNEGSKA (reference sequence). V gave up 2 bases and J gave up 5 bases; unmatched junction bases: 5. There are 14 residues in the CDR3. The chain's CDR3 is CSARLGTENEKLFF. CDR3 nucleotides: TGCAGTGCTAGACTGGGGACAGAGAATGAAAAACTGTTTTTT.

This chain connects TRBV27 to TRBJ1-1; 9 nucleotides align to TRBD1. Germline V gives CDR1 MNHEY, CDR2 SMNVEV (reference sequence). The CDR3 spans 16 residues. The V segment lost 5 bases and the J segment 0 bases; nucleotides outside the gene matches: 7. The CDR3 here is CASSPDGTGMNTEAFF. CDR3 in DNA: TGTGCCAGCAGTCCCGACGGGACAGGGATGAACACTGAAGCTTTCTTT.

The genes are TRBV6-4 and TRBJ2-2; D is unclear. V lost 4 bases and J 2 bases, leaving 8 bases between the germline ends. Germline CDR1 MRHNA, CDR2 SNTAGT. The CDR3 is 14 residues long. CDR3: CASSVWVNTGELFF. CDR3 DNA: TGTGCCAGCAGTGTATGGGTAAACACCGGGGAGCTGTTTTTT.

The CDR3 here is CASSGGAPGVQWYNEQFF. CDR3 DNA sequence: TGTGCCAGCAGTGGGGGAGCTCCGGGGGTACAATGGTACAATGAGCAGTTCTTC. The chain carries TRBV27 and TRBJ2-1; a possible D gene is TRBD2 (6 bases). The CDR3 runs 18 residues. Germline-derived CDR1 and CDR2 are MNHEY and SMNVEV (reference sequence). V lost 5 bases to trimming and J lost 4 bases, with 24 bases between them.

In nucleotides, the CDR3 is TGTGCCAGCAGCCGACTCGGACGGGAGCAGTTCTTC. It yields the protein CASSRLGREQFF. J is TRBJ2-1 and V is TRBV7-9; D call uncertain. Trimming left V 5 bases short and J 10 bases short, with 12 bases between. This CDR3 comprises 12 residues. Germline V gives CDR1 SEHNR, CDR2 FQNEAQ (reference sequence). Full variable domain (missing parts from reference TRBV7-9 and TRBJ2-1): DTGVSQNPRHKITKRGQNVTFRCDPISEHNRLYWYRQTLGQGPEFLTYFQNEAQLEKSRLLSDRFSAERPKGSFSTLEIQRTEQGDSAMYLCASSRLGREQFFGPGTRLTVL.

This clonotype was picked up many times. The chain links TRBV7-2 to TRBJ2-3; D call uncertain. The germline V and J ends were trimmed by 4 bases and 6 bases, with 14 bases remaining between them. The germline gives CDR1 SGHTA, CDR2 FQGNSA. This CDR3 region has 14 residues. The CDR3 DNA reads TGTGCCAGCAGCTCCTTCGGTCTGCACGATACGCAGTATTTT. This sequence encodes CASSSFGLHDTQYF.

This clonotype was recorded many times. The CDR3 DNA follows: TGTGCCAGCAGCCTCACCCCCGGAAAGGTGGCTTCACCTGGGCCCCATAGGCCCAATGAGCAGTTCTTC. Its translation is CASSLTPGKVASPGPHRPNEQFF. The chain has TRBV12-3 or TRBV12-4 and TRBJ2-1; no reliable D call. This CDR3 is built from 23 residues. The V end lost 6 bases, the J end lost 6 bases, and 42 bases lay between the germline ends.

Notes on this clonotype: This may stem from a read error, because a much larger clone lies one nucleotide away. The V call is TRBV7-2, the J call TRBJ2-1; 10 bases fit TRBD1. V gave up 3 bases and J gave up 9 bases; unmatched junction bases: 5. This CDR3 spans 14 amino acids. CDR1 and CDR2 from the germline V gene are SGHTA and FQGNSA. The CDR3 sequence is CASSFLTGGSEQFF. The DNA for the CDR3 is TGTGCCAGCAGCTTTTTGACAGGGGGCAGTGAGCAGTTCTTC. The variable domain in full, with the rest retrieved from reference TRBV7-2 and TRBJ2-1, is GAGVSQSPSNKVTEKGKDVELRCDPISGHTALYWYRQSLGQGLEFLIYFQGNSAPDKSGLPSDRFSAERTGGSVSTLTIQRTQQEDSAVYLCASSFLTGGSEQFFGPGTRLTVL.

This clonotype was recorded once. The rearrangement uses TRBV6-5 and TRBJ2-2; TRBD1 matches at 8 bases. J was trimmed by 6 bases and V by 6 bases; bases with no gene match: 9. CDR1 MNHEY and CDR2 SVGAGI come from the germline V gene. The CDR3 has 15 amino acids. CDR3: CASSWTGPGPGELFF. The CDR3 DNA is TGTGCCAGCAGCTGGACAGGGCCGGGTCCCGGGGAGCTGTTTTTT.

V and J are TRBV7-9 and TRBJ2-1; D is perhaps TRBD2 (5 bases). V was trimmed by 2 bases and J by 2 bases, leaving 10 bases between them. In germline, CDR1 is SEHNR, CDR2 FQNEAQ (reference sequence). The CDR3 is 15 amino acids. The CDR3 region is CASSLSAGPYNEQFF. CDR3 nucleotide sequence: TGTGCCAGCAGCTTAAGCGCGGGCCCCTACAATGAGCAGTTCTTC.

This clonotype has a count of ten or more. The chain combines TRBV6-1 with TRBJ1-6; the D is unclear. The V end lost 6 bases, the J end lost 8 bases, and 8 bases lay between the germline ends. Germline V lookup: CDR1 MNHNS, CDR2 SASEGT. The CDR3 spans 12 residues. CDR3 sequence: CASSRRDSPLHF. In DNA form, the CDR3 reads TGTGCCAGCAGCCGCAGAGATTCACCCCTCCACTTT.

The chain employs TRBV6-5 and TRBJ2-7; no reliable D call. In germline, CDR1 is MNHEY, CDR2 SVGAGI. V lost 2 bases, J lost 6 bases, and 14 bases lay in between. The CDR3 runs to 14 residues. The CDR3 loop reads CASSYEAWSGEQYF. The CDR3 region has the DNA TGTGCCAGCAGTTACGAAGCTTGGTCCGGCGAGCAGTACTTC.

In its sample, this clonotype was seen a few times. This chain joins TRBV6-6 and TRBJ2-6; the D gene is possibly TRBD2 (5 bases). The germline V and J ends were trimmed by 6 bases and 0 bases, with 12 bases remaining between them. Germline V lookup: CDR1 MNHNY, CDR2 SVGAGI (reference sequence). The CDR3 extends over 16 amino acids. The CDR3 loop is CASREGSLSGANVLTF. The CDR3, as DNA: TGTGCCAGCAGAGAGGGATCCCTCTCTGGGGCCAACGTCCTGACTTTC.

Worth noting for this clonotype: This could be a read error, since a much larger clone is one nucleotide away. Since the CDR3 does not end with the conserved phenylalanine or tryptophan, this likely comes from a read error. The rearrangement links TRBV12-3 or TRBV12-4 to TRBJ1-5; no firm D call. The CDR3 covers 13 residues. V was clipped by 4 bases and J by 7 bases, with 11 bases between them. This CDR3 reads CASSSGRIQPQHS. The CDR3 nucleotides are TGTGCCAGCAGTTCTGGTAGGATCCAGCCCCAGCATTCT.

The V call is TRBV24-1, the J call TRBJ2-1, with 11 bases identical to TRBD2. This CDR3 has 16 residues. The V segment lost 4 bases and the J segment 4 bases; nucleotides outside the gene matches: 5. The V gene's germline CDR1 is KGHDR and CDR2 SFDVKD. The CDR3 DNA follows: TGTGCCACCAGTGACGGTACTAGCGGGGGATACAATGAGCAGTTCTTC. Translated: CATSDGTSGGYNEQFF.

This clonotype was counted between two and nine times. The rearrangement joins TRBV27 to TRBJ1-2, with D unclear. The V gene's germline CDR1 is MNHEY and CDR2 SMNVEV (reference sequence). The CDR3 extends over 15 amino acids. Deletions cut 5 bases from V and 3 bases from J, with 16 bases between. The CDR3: CASSLDYEGDYGYTF. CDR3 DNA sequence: TGTGCCAGCAGTCTCGACTATGAGGGTGACTATGGCTACACCTTC.

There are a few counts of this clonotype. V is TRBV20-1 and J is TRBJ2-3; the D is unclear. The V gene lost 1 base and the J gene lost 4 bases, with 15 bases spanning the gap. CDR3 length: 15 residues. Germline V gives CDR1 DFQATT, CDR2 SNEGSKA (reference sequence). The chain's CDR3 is CSARVEPGSADTQYF. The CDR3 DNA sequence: TGCAGTGCTAGAGTCGAGCCGGGCAGCGCAGATACGCAGTATTTT.

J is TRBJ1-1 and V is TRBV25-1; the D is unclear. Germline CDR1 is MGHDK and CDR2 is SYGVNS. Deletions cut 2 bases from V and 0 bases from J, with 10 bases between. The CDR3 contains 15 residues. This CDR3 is CASSEIGVVNTEAFF. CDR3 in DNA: TGTGCCAGCAGTGAAATTGGGGTGGTGAACACTGAAGCTTTCTTT. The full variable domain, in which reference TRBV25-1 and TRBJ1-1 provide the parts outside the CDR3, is EADIYQTPRYLVIGTGKKITLECSQTMGHDKMYWYQQDPGMELHLIHYSYGVNSTEKGDLSSESTVSRIRTEHFPLTLESARPSHTSQYLCASSEIGVVNTEAFFGQGTRLTVV.